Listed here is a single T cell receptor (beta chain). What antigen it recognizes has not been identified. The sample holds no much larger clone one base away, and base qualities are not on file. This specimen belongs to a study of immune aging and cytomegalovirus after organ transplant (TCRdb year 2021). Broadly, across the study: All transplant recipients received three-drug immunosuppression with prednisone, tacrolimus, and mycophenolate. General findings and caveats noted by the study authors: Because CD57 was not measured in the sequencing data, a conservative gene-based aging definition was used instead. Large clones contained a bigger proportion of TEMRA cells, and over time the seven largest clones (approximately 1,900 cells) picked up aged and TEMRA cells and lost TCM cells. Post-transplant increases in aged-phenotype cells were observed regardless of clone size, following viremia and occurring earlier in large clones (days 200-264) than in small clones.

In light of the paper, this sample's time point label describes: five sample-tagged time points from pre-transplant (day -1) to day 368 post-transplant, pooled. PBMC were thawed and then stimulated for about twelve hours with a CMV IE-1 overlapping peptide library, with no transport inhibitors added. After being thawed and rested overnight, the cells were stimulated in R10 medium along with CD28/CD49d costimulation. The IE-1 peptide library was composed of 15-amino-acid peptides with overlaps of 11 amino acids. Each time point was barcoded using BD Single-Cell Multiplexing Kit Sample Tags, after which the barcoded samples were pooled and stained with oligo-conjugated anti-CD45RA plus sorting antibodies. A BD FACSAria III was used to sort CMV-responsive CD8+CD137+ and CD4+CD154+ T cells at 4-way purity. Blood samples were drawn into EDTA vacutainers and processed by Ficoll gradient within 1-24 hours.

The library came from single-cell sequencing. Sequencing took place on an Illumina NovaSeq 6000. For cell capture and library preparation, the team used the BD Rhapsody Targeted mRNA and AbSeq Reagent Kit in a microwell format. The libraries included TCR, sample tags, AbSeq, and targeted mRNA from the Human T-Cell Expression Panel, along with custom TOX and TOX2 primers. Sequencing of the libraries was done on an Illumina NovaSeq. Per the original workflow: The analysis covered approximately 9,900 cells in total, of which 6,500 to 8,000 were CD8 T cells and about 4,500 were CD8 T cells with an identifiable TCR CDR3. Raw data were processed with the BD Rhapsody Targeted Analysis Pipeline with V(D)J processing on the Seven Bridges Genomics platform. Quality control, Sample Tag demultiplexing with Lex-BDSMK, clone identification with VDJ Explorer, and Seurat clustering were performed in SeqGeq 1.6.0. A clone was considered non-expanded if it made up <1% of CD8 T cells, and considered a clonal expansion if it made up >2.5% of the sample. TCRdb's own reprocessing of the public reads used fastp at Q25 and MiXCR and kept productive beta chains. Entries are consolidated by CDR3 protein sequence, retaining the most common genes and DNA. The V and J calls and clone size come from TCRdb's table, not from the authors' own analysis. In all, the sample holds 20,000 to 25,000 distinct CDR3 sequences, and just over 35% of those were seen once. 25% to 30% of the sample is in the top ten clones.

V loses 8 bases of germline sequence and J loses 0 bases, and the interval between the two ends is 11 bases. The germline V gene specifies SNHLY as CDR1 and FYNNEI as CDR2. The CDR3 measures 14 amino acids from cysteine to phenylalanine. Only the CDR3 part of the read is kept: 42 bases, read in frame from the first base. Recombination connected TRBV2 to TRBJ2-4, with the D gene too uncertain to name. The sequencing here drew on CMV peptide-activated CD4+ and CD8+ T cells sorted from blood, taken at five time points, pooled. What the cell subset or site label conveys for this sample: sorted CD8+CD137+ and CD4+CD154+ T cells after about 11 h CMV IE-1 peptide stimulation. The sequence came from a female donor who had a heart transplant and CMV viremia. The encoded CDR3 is CASRRELAKNIQYF. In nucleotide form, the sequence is TGTGCCAGCCGAAGGGAACTAGCCAAAAACATTCAGTACTTC.